This T cell receptor beta chain stems from a study of cytomegalovirus exposure and HLA in healthy donors. PCR used 60 Vbeta primers and 13 Jbeta primers. Profiling relied on immunoSEQ multiplex PCR, and the TCRdb table lists in-frame clones only, not all of them. The sample includes around 150,000 clones, about 70% seen only once; the top ten take 3% to 3.5%. This CDR3 is built from 13 residues. The germline gives CDR1 MDHEN, CDR2 SYDVKM. V lost 5 bases, J lost 5 bases, and 4 bases stayed unmatched. About this clone: Its antigen is currently unknown.

Whole-study findings and limits: The study assumed roughly uniform donor sequencing depth for presence/absence analyses. A missense DCLRE1C variant was associated with V- and J-gene trimming of TCR beta chains in a later analysis, and an independent cohort replicated the association. Association with HLA alleles at 0.05 false discovery rate was found for 16,951 TCR beta sequences in a later analysis.

V gene TRBV28 combines with J gene TRBJ1-2; 8 positions agree with TRBD1. The sequencing sample was made of PBMCs. This sequence was found in a middle-aged man in good health and CMV-seronegative. The CDR3 coding sequence is TGTGCCAGCAGTACCCGACAGGGGTATGGCTACACCTTC. Residues: CASSTRQGYGYTF.